This entry lists 10 T cell receptor beta chains sequenced from one sample in a study of molecular identifiers for immune sequencing clone quantification. Each CDR3 protein gets one entry after TCRdb re-called the PCR reads with MiXCR. The sample holds about 640,000 distinct CDR3 sequences, 20% seen once. What was sequenced was naive CD8+ T cells from blood, with Jurkat cell RNA spiked in. Subset indicated: FACS-sorted CD8+CD4-CCR7+CD45RA+ naive T cells. Source of these receptors: a human donor in good health. Some libraries in this study had Jurkat cell RNA spiked in.

This clonotype was detected ten times or more. The genes are TRBV20-1 and TRBJ2-3, with D tentatively TRBD1 (6 bases). Germline V gene lookup returns CDR1 DFQATT and CDR2 SNEGSKA (reference sequence). The CDR3 sequence is 14 residues long. V shed 3 bases and J shed 4 bases, with 14 bases lying between them. The CDR3 loop is CSARLGGQADTQYF. CDR3 nucleotide sequence: TGCAGTGCTAGGTTAGGGGGTCAAGCAGATACGCAGTATTTT.

This clonotype has a count of ten or more. V gene TRBV12-3 or TRBV12-4 combines with J gene TRBJ1-5, with a possible D match to TRBD1 (6 bases). V was pared by 2 bases and J by 7 bases, with 21 bases between. The CDR3 covers 17 residues. The CDR3 region is CASSLSVGWGAWQPQHF. DNA of the CDR3: TGTGCCAGCAGTTTAAGTGTTGGGTGGGGGGCATGGCAGCCCCAGCATTTT.

The CDR3 DNA is TGTGCCTGGAGTGTAGGTCAGGGGGCACGGAATGAGCAGTTCTTC. Translating gives CAWSVGQGARNEQFF. This rearrangement joins TRBV30 to TRBJ2-1; 8 nucleotides match TRBD1. CDR1 GTSNPN and CDR2 SVGIG come from the germline V gene (reference sequence). CDR3 length: 15 residues. V gave up 0 bases and J gave up 7 bases; unmatched junction bases: 8.

This clonotype was recorded many times. The chain recombines TRBV28 with TRBJ2-3; 11 positions agree with TRBD2. J gave up 2 bases and V 0 bases, and 1 base lay outside the gene matches. This CDR3 is built from 16 residues. The germline gives CDR1 MDHEN, CDR2 SYDVKM. The CDR3 spells CASSLWTSGTTDTQYF. CDR3 coding DNA: TGTGCCAGCAGTTTATGGACTAGCGGGACCACAGATACGCAGTATTTT.

This clonotype was seen more than once but under ten times. The J gene is TRBJ1-1, the V gene TRBV13, with D perhaps matching TRBD1 (5 bases). There are 14 residues in the CDR3. V lost 3 bases and J lost 3, with 11 bases in between. Germline CDR1 is PRHDT and CDR2 is FYEKMQ (reference sequence). CDR3 in amino acids: CASSLRGDDTEAFF. CDR3 nucleotide sequence: TGTGCCAGCAGCTTGAGAGGGGACGACACTGAAGCTTTCTTT.

This clonotype came up many times. The chain couples TRBV28 to TRBJ2-2, with TRBD2 matching 12 bases. Germline trimming cut 5 bases from V and 2 bases from J; bases unmatched to any gene: 6. CDR1 and CDR2 (germline): MDHEN, SYDVKM. The CDR3 is made up of 17 amino acids. The CDR3 nucleotides are TGTGCCAGCAGTACTCTACTAGCGGGAGGCAACACCGGGGAGCTGTTTTTT. This translates into CASSTLLAGGNTGELFF.

This clonotype was seen ten or more times. The V and J genes are TRBV4-3 and TRBJ2-7; D may match TRBD1 or TRBD2 (8 bases each). Trimming left V 0 bases short and J 3 bases short, with 24 bases between. The CDR3 runs 19 residues. Germline CDR1 reads LGHNA; CDR2 reads YSLEER. CDR3 in amino acids: CASSQDAGGFSGAVYEQYF. For the CDR3, the DNA is TGCGCCAGCAGCCAAGACGCAGGGGGCTTTAGCGGGGCTGTCTACGAGCAGTACTTC.

This clonotype was picked up many times. V is TRBV9 and J is TRBJ2-2; D is tentatively TRBD1 or TRBD2 (5 bases each). V was trimmed by 3 bases and J by 0 bases, leaving 12 bases between them. The CDR3 extends over 16 amino acids. Germline V gene data show CDR1 as SGDLS and CDR2 as YYNGEE. The CDR3: CASSALGTSNTGELFF. CDR3 bases: TGTGCCAGCAGCGCACTTGGGACGTCGAACACCGGGGAGCTGTTTTTT.

This clonotype was seen more than once but under ten times. The genes are TRBV7-3 and TRBJ2-1; the match to TRBD2 covers 11 bases. Germline CDR1 SGHTA, CDR2 FQGTGA. The CDR3 consists of 16 residues. The V segment lost 0 bases and the J segment 4 bases; nucleotides outside the gene matches: 2. DNA of the CDR3: TGTGCCAGCAGCTTAACACTAGCGGGAGTTTACAATGAGCAGTTCTTC. It specifies CASSLTLAGVYNEQFF.

On this clonotype: A much bigger clone sits one base away, suggesting this may be a read error. V and J are TRBV11-2 and TRBJ2-7; D is possibly TRBD2 (5 bases). CDR1 SGHAT and CDR2 FQNNGV come from the germline V gene. The V end was cut by 3 bases, the J end by 6 bases, with 24 bases between. The CDR3 runs to 17 residues. DNA for the CDR3: TGTGCCAGCAGCTTTGATTCGGAGGCGCTTCCCCGGCTCGAGCAGTACTTC. Amino acid sequence: CASSFDSEALPRLEQYF.